The 15 T cell receptor beta chains listed next were all sequenced from one sample in a study of tumor-infiltrating lymphocytes in primary liver carcinoma. DNA and RNA were both co-extracted from approximately 20-30 mg of bulk tissue that had not been sorted. The researchers produced TCR beta cDNA from around 0.5 ug total RNA with a constant-region primer. Modified slightly, ARM-PCR produced TCR beta libraries over three nested multiplex PCR rounds. For around 9 cycles apiece, the opening two PCR rounds ran with TRBV1-TRBV30 forward primers and a C-beta reverse primer. From the multiplex PCR reads, TCRdb called clonotypes with MiXCR, one entry per CDR3 protein. The data hold 84,000 or so distinct CDR3 sequences, with 60% to 75% observed a single time. The material sequenced was liver tumor tissue from sampling region 1. Indicated subset: tumor region T1, superior pole. These receptors all come from a middle-aged man with primary liver carcinoma and hepatitis B virus infection.

This clonotype rates as medium-sized. The V and J genes are TRBV10-3 and TRBJ2-3; 9 nucleotides align to TRBD1. V lost 4 bases and J lost 6; bases outside the gene matches: 5. The CDR3 totals 14 residues. In germline, CDR1 is ENHRY, CDR2 SYGVKD. In DNA, the CDR3 is TGTGCCATCAGTGGGAGGACAGGGGAGGATACGCAGTATTTT. Amino acids: CAISGRTGEDTQYF.

On this clonotype itself: A read error may account for a junction end that differs from germline. The chain is built from TRBV6-1 and TRBJ1-2; maybe TRBD1 (6 bases). The germline CDR1 and CDR2 sequences are MNHNS and SASEGT. This CDR3 has 13 amino acids. The CDR3 reads CASNEGGDYGYTF. The CDR3 DNA sequence: TGTGCCAGCAATGAAGGGGGGGACTATGGTTACACCTTC.

As to this clonotype: This CDR3 is missing its conserved last phenylalanine or tryptophan, likely due to a read error. The CDR3 loop reads CASRRQGSLSTDTQYS. CDR3 nucleotides: TGTGCCAGCAGGAGGCAGGGGTCCCTTAGCACGGACACGCAGTATTCT. The chain is built from TRBV5-5 and TRBJ2-3; D perhaps matches TRBD1 (6 bases). This CDR3 is built from 16 residues. V was shortened by 5 bases and J by 9 bases, with 25 bases between the two germline ends. CDR1 is SGHKS, CDR2 YYEKEE, per germline (reference sequence).

The chain has TRBV29-1 and TRBJ2-3; tentatively, D is TRBD1 (5 bases). From germline, CDR1 is SQVTM and CDR2 ANQGSEA. The CDR3 is 12 amino acids. CDR3 amino acids: CRADSGTDTQYF. CDR3 DNA sequence: TGCAGGGCTGACAGTGGAACAGATACGCAGTATTTT.

A word on this clonotype: A much larger clone differs by one base, so this may be a read error. The chain uses TRBV5-4 and TRBJ1-2; D may be TRBD1 (5 bases). Germline values: CDR1 SGHNT, CDR2 YYREEE (reference sequence). This CDR3 comprises 13 residues. In DNA, the CDR3 is TGTGCCGGCAGCGGACACTTGGACTATGGTTACACCTTC. It yields the protein CAGSGHLDYGYTF.

Only one count was recorded for this clonotype. A single base separates this from a much larger clone, so it may be a read error. Here the CDR3 reads CASSASGSAEELFF. CDR3 nucleotides: TGTGCCAGCAGTGCGAGCGGGAGTGCCGAGGAGCTGTTTTTT. The chain couples TRBV2 to TRBJ2-2; 8 positions agree with TRBD2. CDR1 SNHLY and CDR2 FYNNEI come from the germline V gene. The CDR3 covers 14 residues. J was trimmed by 10 bases and V by 4 bases; bases with no gene match: 8.

On this clonotype itself: An end of the junction does not agree with germline; a read error may underlie this. The genes are TRBV11-2 and TRBJ1-3; unclear D gene. Germline values: CDR1 SGHAT, CDR2 FQNNGV. CDR3 length: 13 amino acids. As DNA, the CDR3 is TGTACCAGCAGCTTAGATGCTGGAAACACCTTATATTTC. Its translation: CTSSLDAGNTLYF.

Turning to this clonotype: The limits of the CDR3 on the DNA are not certain, so only TCRdb's listed CDR3 is given. This sequence joins TRBV4-1 and TRBJ1-2; the table's TRBD1 call for D was not verified on the DNA. Germline V gene lookup returns CDR1 MGHRA and CDR2 YSYEKL. The CDR3 has 18 amino acids, counting both end residues. Here the CDR3 reads CASSQGPGTGILFYGCTF.

As concerns this clonotype: A much larger clone differs by one base, so this may be a read error. This rearrangement joins TRBV28 to TRBJ1-5; D gene uncertain. The germline gives CDR1 MDHEN, CDR2 SYDVKM. This CDR3 contains 14 residues. Trimming took off 5 bases at V and 4 bases at J, with 12 bases between the two ends. CDR3 bases: TGTGCCAGCAGTCCCCAAGTGGGGAATCAGCCCCAGCATTTT. Encoded protein: CASSPQVGNQPQHF.

A note on this clonotype: The CDR3 does not end in the conserved phenylalanine or tryptophan, so this is likely a read error. The chain links TRBV28 to TRBJ2-7; D unresolved. This CDR3 has 11 amino acids. V gave up 7 bases and J gave up 7 bases, with 11 bases separating them. Germline V gives CDR1 MDHEN, CDR2 SYDVKM. CDR3 sequence (DNA): TGTGCCAGCACTTTGAAAAGGGAGCAGTACTTA. It is translated as CASTLKREQYL.

A remark on this clonotype: This could be a read error, since a much larger clone is one nucleotide away. This chain uses TRBV5-1 with TRBJ2-3, with TRBD2 matching over 9 bases. CDR3 length: 16 residues. V was pared by 5 bases and J by 2 bases, with 9 bases of the junction left unmatched. CDR1 is SGHRS, CDR2 YFSETQ, per germline. CDR3 loop: CASRPDSGRVTDTQYF. DNA for the CDR3: TGCGCCAGCAGACCGGATAGCGGGAGAGTCACAGATACGCAGTATTTT.

Notes on this clonotype: At one of its ends the junction is not consistent with the germline gene, which may arise from a read error. The V call is TRBV6-2 or TRBV6-3, the J call TRBJ2-3, with no clear D. The CDR3 has 11 amino acids. From germline, CDR1 is MNHEY and CDR2 SVGEGT. The CDR3 loop is CASGRSDTQYF. Here the CDR3 DNA reads TGTGCCAGCGGGCGCTCGGATACGCAGTACTTT.

This clonotype has ten or more counts. The chain employs TRBV28 and TRBJ2-7, with 14 bases lining up with TRBD2. The germline CDR1 and CDR2 sequences are MDHEN and SYDVKM. Germline trimming cut 4 bases from V and 6 bases from J; bases unmatched to any gene: 2. The CDR3 spans 14 residues. Written as DNA, the CDR3 is TGTGCCAGCAGTTCCGGGACTAGCGGGAGCGAGCAGTACTTC. Amino acids: CASSSGTSGSEQYF.

A word on this clonotype: This is likely a read error, given that the CDR3 carries no conserved phenylalanine or tryptophan at its end. The genes are TRBV5-6 and TRBJ2-5; D possibly matches TRBD1 or TRBD2 (6 bases each). There are 13 residues in the CDR3. Germline V gene sequence: CDR1 SGHDT, CDR2 YYEEEE. This chain's CDR3 is CASSRGPLETQYS. The CDR3 nucleotides read TGTGCTAGCAGCCGGGGGCCATTGGAGACCCAGTACTCC.

Worth noting for this clonotype: Since the CDR3 does not end with the conserved phenylalanine or tryptophan, this likely comes from a read error. The chain combines TRBV7-9 with TRBJ2-3; D is perhaps TRBD1 (5 bases). CDR3 length equals 13 residues. In germline, CDR1 is SEHNR, CDR2 FQNEAQ (reference sequence). V was shortened by 9 bases and J by 5 bases, with 15 bases between the two germline ends. CDR3: CASRTQQGDTQYL. The CDR3 DNA is TGTGCCAGTAGAACCCAGCAGGGAGATACGCAGTATTTG.